These 17 T cell receptor beta chains share one sample of origin, sequenced in a study of PD-1 blockade in classical Hodgkin lymphoma. The table came from immunoSEQ multiplex PCR; TCRdb's copy has only in-frame clones and leaves some out. The sample records approximately 28,000 clones, 70% to 85% being singletons. As for time point: cycle 4 day 1 (C4D1), after 6 weeks of nivolumab. Each of the patients experienced relapse following autologous stem cell transplantation, and their brentuximab vedotin exposure differed. Magnetic negative selection of thawed PBMCs was the method by which CD4+ T cells were purified. The sequences come from CD4+ T cells from blood, collected before the fourth cycle of nivolumab. The receptors shown here come from a human donor with classical Hodgkin lymphoma.

The CDR3, as DNA: TGTGCCAGCAGCGCTCCGGGACAGGCGTCTCTCTCCTACAATGAGCAGTTCTTC. This gives the protein CASSAPGQASLSYNEQFF. The V gene is TRBV14, the J gene TRBJ2-1; TRBD1 agrees at 8 bases. The V gene end was trimmed by 5 bases and the J gene end by 0 bases; junction bases not matched to a gene: 12. From germline, CDR1 is SGHDN and CDR2 FVKESK. The CDR3 has 18 residues.

This clone was picked up one time. This chain uses TRBV27 with TRBJ2-7; TRBD2 might be the D (5 bases). The V gene's germline CDR1 is MNHEY and CDR2 SMNVEV (reference sequence). With 2 bases removed from V and 2 bases from J, the gap between germline ends came to 13 bases. CDR3 length equals 15 residues. For the CDR3, the DNA is TGTGCCAGCAGTTTAGACCAGTATAGCGCCTACGAGCAGTACTTC. This sequence encodes CASSLDQYSAYEQYF.

The V and J genes are TRBV28 and TRBJ2-5, with TRBD1 as a possible D gene (6 bases). Germline CDR1 and CDR2: MDHEN and SYDVKM. Trimming cost V 8 bases and J 0 bases, with 13 bases left between them. The CDR3 is 14 amino acids. The CDR3 coding sequence is TGTGCCAGCGCGTCCGGGGACAACCAAGAGACCCAGTACTTC. This translates into CASASGDNQETQYF.

The J gene is TRBJ1-1, the V gene TRBV10-3; D remains unclear. V was cut by 3 bases and J by 6 bases, with 11 bases left in between. The germline CDR1 and CDR2 sequences are ENHRY and SYGVKD. The CDR3 runs 13 residues. CDR3 sequence (DNA): TGTGCCATCAGTGATTTTCGGGTTCCTGAAGCTTTCTTT. Translation gives CAISDFRVPEAFF.

This rearrangement joins TRBV23-1 to TRBJ1-6; 8 nucleotides agree with TRBD1. TRBV23-1 is an ORF for which the function is uncertain. Trimming cost V 2 bases and J 9 bases; bases outside gene matches: 9. The CDR3 covers 16 residues. CDR3 loop: CASSQLTGAVSSPLHF. The CDR3 nucleotides read TGCGCCAGCAGTCAACTGACAGGGGCGGTCAGTTCACCCCTCCACTTT.

CDR3 region: CASRRSGRDGYTF. The CDR3 nucleotides are TGTGCCAGTAGGAGATCAGGCCGGGATGGCTACACCTTC. This chain uses TRBV19 with TRBJ1-2; D unresolved. Germline CDR1 and CDR2: LNHDA and SQIVND (reference sequence). The CDR3 is made up of 13 amino acids. The germline V and J ends were trimmed by 6 bases and 6 bases, with 14 bases remaining between them.

This sequence joins TRBV5-1 and TRBJ2-2, with 9 bases identical to TRBD1. The CDR3 extends over 16 amino acids. Losses at the gene ends were 0 bases for V and 6 bases for J; bases not matched to a gene: 6. Per the germline V gene, CDR1 is SGHRS and CDR2 is YFSETQ. The CDR3 here is CASSLEGQGLAGELFF. The CDR3 DNA sequence: TGCGCCAGCAGCTTGGAGGGACAGGGATTGGCCGGGGAGCTGTTTTTT. Filled out from reference TRBV5-1 and TRBJ2-2, the complete variable domain reads KAGVTQTPRYLIKTRGQQVTLSCSPISGHRSVSWYQQTPGQGLQFLFEYFSETQRNKGNFPGRFSGRQFSNSRSEMNVSTLELGDSALYLCASSLEGQGLAGELFFGEGSRLTVL.

The chain carries TRBV4-3 and TRBJ2-1; 8 bases align to TRBD2. The CDR3 is 16 residues long. Unmatched junction bases numbered 8, after V lost 2 bases and J lost 5 bases. CDR1 and CDR2 (germline): LGHNA, YSLEER. Here the CDR3 DNA reads TGCGCCAGCAGCCAACGATCGGGAGGGAGGGACAATGAGCAGTTCTTC. Translation gives CASSQRSGGRDNEQFF.

V usage is TRBV28 and J usage is TRBJ1-2; D not resolved. Germline CDR1 is MDHEN and CDR2 is SYDVKM. The CDR3 covers 14 residues. V was shortened by 7 bases and J by 8 bases, with 20 bases between the two germline ends. CDR3 region: CASTLYRVGRGYTF. The CDR3 nucleotides read TGTGCCAGCACCCTTTACCGGGTGGGTCGCGGCTACACCTTC.

This chain joins TRBV19 and TRBJ1-1; weak D call: TRBD1 (6 bases). Between the trimmed V and J ends, which lost 2 bases and 2 bases, there was a span of 9 bases. This CDR3 has 14 residues. The germline V gene encodes CDR1 LNHDA and CDR2 SQIVND (reference sequence). The chain's CDR3 is CASSISGANTEAFF. The CDR3, as DNA: TGTGCCAGTAGTATATCGGGGGCAAACACTGAAGCTTTCTTT.

This chain connects TRBV5-1 to TRBJ2-3, with D perhaps matching TRBD1 (6 bases). Germline V CDR1 and CDR2: SGHRS, YFSETQ. Trimming cost V 0 bases and J 5 bases, with 10 bases left between them. This CDR3 region has 14 residues. This CDR3 reads CASSLDRAEDTQYF. CDR3 sequence (DNA): TGCGCCAGCAGCTTGGACAGGGCGGAAGATACGCAGTATTTT.

This sequence joins TRBV4-2 and TRBJ2-7, with D tentatively TRBD2 (6 bases). Germline V gives CDR1 LGHNA, CDR2 YNFKEQ. The ends were cut back, 0 bases at V and 2 bases at J, with 11 bases in the middle. CDR3 length equals 15 residues. CDR3 sequence reads: CASSQERGEPYEQYF. The CDR3 nucleotides are TGTGCCAGCAGCCAAGAGCGGGGCGAACCCTACGAGCAGTACTTC.

The chain employs TRBV10-3 and TRBJ1-5; the D is unclear. The CDR3 totals 13 residues. CDR1 is ENHRY, CDR2 SYGVKD, per germline. V was trimmed by 4 bases and J by 4 bases, leaving 8 bases between them. For the CDR3, the DNA is TGTGCCATCAGTGGGGGAGAAAATCAGCCCCAGCATTTT. This sequence encodes CAISGGENQPQHF.

The J gene is TRBJ2-1, the V gene TRBV6-5, with 13 bases fitting TRBD2. Germline assignment: CDR1 MNHEY and CDR2 SVGAGI. The CDR3 totals 15 residues. The junction had 3 bases not matched to a gene; V was cut back by 5 bases and J by 5 bases. The CDR3 sequence is CASSRGTSGNNEQFF. CDR3 bases: TGTGCCAGCAGTCGCGGGACTAGCGGGAACAATGAGCAGTTCTTC.

The chain employs TRBV5-1 and TRBJ2-1; no clear D. CDR3 size: 15 residues. The V end lost 0 bases, the J end lost 6 bases, and 13 bases lay between the germline ends. CDR1 is SGHRS, CDR2 YFSETQ, per germline. CDR3 DNA: TGCGCCAGCAGCTTGGCCTCCCACAGTGCCAATGAGCAGTTCTTC. The encoded protein is CASSLASHSANEQFF.

This chain links TRBV5-1 with TRBJ2-5; TRBD2 agrees at 7 bases. This CDR3 contains 16 residues. V shed 3 bases, J shed 0 bases, and the junction held 8 bases outside the gene matches. Germline CDR1 is SGHRS and CDR2 is YFSETQ. The CDR3 loop reads CASSWGGEPYQETQYF. In DNA, the CDR3 is TGCGCCAGCAGCTGGGGAGGGGAACCGTACCAAGAGACCCAGTACTTC.

The V gene is TRBV6-4, the J gene TRBJ2-1, with D tentatively TRBD2 (6 bases). Germline assignment: CDR1 MRHNA and CDR2 SNTAGT. The CDR3 runs to 16 residues. V lost 0 bases, J lost 3 bases, and 12 bases lay in between. In nucleotides, the CDR3 is TGTGCCAGCAGTGACTCTTTCGTGACTAGCTACAATGAGCAGTTCTTC. This translates into CASSDSFVTSYNEQFF.